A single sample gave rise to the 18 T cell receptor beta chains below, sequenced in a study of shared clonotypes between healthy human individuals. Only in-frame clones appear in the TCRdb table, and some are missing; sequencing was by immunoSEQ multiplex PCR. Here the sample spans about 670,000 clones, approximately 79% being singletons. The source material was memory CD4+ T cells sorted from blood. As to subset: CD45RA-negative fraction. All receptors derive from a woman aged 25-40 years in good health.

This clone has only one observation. In DNA form, the CDR3 reads TGTGCCAGCAGCCAACAAACTAGCGGGACTATCTCCTACGAGCAGTACTTC. This codes for CASSQQTSGTISYEQYF. The chain carries TRBV4-2 and TRBJ2-7; TRBD2 aligns across 10 bases. V was pared by 2 bases and J by 0 bases, with 7 bases of the junction left unmatched. The germline CDR1 and CDR2 sequences are LGHNA and YNFKEQ. This CDR3 is 17 amino acids long.

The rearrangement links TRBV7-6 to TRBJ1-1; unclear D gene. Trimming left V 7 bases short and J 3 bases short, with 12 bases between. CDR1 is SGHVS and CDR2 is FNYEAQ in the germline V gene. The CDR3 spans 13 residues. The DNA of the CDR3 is TGTGCCAGCAAGAACCCCGGGGACACTGAAGCTTTCTTT. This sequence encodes CASKNPGDTEAFF. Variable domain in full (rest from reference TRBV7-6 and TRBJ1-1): GAGVSQSPRYKVTKRGQDVALRCDPISGHVSLYWYRQALGQGPEFLTYFNYEAQQDKSGLPNDRFSAERPEGSISTLTIQRTEQRDSAMYRCASKNPGDTEAFFGQGTRLTVV.

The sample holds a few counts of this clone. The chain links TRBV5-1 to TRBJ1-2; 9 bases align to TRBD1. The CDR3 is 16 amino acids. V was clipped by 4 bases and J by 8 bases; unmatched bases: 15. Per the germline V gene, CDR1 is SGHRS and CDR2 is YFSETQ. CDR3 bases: TGCGCCAGCAGCGGACCGGGACAGGGAAATCTGGGAGGCTACACCTTC. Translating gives CASSGPGQGNLGGYTF.

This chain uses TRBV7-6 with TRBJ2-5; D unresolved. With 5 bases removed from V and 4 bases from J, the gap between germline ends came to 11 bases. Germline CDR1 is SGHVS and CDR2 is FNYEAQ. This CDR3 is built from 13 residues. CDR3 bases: TGTGCCAGCAGCGTCGACCTACTAGAGACCCAGTACTTC. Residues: CASSVDLLETQYF.

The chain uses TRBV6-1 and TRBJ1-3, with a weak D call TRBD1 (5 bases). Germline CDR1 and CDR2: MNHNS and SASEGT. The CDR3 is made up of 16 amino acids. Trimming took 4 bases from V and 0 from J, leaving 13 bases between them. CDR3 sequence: CASSAGTPSSGNTIYF. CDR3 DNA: TGTGCCAGCAGTGCCGGGACTCCATCCTCTGGAAACACCATATATTTT.

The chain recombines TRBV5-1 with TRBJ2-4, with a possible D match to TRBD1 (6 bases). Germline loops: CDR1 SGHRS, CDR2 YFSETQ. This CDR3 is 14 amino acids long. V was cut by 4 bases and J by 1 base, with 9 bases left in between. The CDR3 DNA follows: TGCGCCAGCAGCCAAGACAGGGCCAAAAACATTCAGTACTTC. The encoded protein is CASSQDRAKNIQYF.

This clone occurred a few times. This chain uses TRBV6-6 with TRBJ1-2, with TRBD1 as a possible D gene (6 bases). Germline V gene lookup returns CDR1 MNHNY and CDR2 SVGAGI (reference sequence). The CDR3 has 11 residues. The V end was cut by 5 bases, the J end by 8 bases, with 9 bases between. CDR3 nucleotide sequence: TGTGCCAGCAGTACAGGGCGCGGCTACACCTTC. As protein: CASSTGRGYTF.

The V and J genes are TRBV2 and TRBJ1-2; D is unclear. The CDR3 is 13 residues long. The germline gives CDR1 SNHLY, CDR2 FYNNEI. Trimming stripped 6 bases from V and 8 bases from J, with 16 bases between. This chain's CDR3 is CASSLGRVDGYTF. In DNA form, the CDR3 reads TGTGCCAGCAGCCTAGGGAGAGTAGACGGCTACACCTTC.

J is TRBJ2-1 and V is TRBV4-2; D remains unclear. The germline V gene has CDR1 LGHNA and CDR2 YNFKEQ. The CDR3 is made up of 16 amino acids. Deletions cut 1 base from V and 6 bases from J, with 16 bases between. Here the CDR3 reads CASSQGEYRIGNEQFF. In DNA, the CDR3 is TGTGCCAGCAGCCAAGGCGAGTACCGAATTGGCAATGAGCAGTTCTTC.

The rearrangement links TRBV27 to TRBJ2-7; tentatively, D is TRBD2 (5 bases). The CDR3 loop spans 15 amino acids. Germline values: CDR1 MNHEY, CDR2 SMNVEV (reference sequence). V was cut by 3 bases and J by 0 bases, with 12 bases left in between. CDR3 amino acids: CASSFGSGPSYEQYF. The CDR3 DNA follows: TGTGCCAGCAGTTTTGGGAGTGGACCCTCCTACGAGCAGTACTTC.

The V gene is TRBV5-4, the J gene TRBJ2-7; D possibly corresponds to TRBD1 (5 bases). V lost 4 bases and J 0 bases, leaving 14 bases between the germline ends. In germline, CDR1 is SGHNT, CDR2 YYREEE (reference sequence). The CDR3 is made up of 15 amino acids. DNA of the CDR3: TGTGCCAGCAGCCCCACCGGCAGGGACTCCTACGAGCAGTACTTC. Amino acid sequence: CASSPTGRDSYEQYF.

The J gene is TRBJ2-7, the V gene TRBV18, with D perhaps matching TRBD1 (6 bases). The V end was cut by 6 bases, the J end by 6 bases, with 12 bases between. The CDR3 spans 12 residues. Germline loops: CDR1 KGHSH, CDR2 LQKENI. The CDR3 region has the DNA TGTGCCAGCTCGGTTACAGGGCTCGAGCAGTACTTC. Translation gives CASSVTGLEQYF.

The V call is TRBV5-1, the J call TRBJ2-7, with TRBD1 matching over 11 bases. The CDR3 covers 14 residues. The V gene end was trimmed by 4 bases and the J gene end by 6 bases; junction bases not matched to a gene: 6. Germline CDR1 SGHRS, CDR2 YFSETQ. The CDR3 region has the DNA TGCGCCAGCAGCGGCCGGGACAGGGGGAGCGAGCAGTACTTC. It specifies CASSGRDRGSEQYF.

The CDR3 protein is CASSYRTDTQYF. Here the CDR3 DNA reads TGTGCCAGCAGTTACCGTACAGATACGCAGTATTTT. The rearrangement joins TRBV6-6 to TRBJ2-3; no reliable D call. The CDR3 has 12 amino acids. Germline V gene sequence: CDR1 MNHNY, CDR2 SVGAGI (reference sequence). V was shortened by 2 bases and J by 3 bases, with 3 bases between the two germline ends.

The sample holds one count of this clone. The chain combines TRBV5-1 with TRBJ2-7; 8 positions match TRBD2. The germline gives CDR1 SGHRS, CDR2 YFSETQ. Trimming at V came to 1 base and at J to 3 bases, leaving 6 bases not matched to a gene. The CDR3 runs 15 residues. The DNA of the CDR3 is TGCGCCAGCAGCTTGAGGAGCGGGAGAATCTACGAGCAGTACTTC. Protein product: CASSLRSGRIYEQYF.

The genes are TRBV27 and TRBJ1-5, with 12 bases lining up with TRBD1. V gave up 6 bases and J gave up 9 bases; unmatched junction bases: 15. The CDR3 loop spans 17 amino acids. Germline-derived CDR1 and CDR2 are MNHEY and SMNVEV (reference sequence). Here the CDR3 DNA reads TGTGCCAGCAGCACTACTCCGGGACAGGGGGCTGGGGCGCCCCAGCATTTT. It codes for CASSTTPGQGAGAPQHF.

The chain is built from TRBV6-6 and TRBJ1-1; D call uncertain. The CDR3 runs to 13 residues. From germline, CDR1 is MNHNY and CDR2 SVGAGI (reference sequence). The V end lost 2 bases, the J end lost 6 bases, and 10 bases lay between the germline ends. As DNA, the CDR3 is TGTGCCAGCAGTTACGGCGTTGGGGCTGAAGCTTTCTTT. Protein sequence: CASSYGVGAEAFF.

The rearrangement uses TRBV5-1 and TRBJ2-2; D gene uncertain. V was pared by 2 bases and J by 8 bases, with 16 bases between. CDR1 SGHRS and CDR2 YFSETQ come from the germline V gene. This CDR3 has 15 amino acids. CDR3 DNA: TGCGCCAGCAGCTTTTTCCAAACCGGACGGGGGGAGCTGTTTTTT. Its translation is CASSFFQTGRGELFF.